Presented here are 32 T cell receptor beta chains from one specimen sequenced in a study of T cell responses to AZD1222 COVID-19 vaccine (dated by TCRdb to the early 2020s). The library was built by means of the immunoSEQ multiplex PCR assay. Here the immuneACCESS table is served through TCRdb, limited to in-frame sequences with V and J called. Missing clones are a known gap in these copies; in checked studies unresolved V genes cover under half, and the rest lacks a known reason. This sample lists over 120,000 clones; 80% to 95% were detected once. Around 3.5% of the sample is held by the ten biggest clonotypes. The time point label, as the study defines it: about 28 days (+/-7) after the second vaccine dose. Sequencing used peripheral blood, obtained 28 days after the second AZD1222 dose. The receptors originated from an adult who received the AZD1222 COVID-19 vaccine.

The V gene is TRBV7-2, the J gene TRBJ2-7; 7 bases align to TRBD1. This CDR3 has 16 amino acids. With 3 bases clipped from V and 0 bases from J, the junction kept 8 bases outside the gene matches. Germline V CDR1 and CDR2: SGHTA, FQGNSA. The CDR3 DNA follows: TGTGCCAGCAGCTTGTTAGGGGGCGAGTTCTCCTACGAGCAGTACTTC. As protein: CASSLLGGEFSYEQYF. Full variable domain (missing parts from reference TRBV7-2 and TRBJ2-7): GAGVSQSPSNKVTEKGKDVELRCDPISGHTALYWYRQSLGQGLEFLIYFQGNSAPDKSGLPSDRFSAERTGGSVSTLTIQRTQQEDSAVYLCASSLLGGEFSYEQYFGPGTRLTVT.

This sequence joins TRBV3-1 (or the pseudogene TRBV3-2) and TRBJ1-6, with D maybe TRBD1 (6 bases). CDR1 is LGHDT, CDR2 YNNKEL, per germline (reference sequence). The CDR3 has 15 amino acids. The ends were cut back, 4 bases at V and 6 bases at J, with 13 bases in the middle. The CDR3 spells CASSPKGQSNSPLHF. Here the CDR3 DNA reads TGTGCCAGCAGCCCTAAAGGACAGTCTAATTCACCCCTCCACTTT.

V usage is TRBV29-1 and J usage is TRBJ1-5; weak D call: TRBD1 (5 bases). The CDR3 runs 14 residues. Trimming pared 5 bases from V and 0 bases from J, leaving 11 bases between. The germline gives CDR1 SQVTM, CDR2 ANQGSEA. The CDR3: CSVRTPDSNQPQHF. CDR3 DNA: TGCAGCGTTCGGACACCCGATAGCAATCAGCCCCAGCATTTT.

Details on this clone: This same CDR3 is encoded by further DNA sequences in the sample. V is TRBV18 and J is TRBJ1-2; the D gene is possibly TRBD1 (5 bases). Germline loops: CDR1 KGHSH, CDR2 LQKENI. The V gene lost 3 bases and the J gene lost 0 bases, with 8 bases spanning the gap. CDR3 length: 14 amino acids. The CDR3: CASSPGDSNYGYTF. The CDR3 bases are TGTGCCAGCTCACCGGGGGATTCTAACTATGGCTACACCTTC. The full variable domain, with the rest looked up from reference TRBV18 and TRBJ1-2, is NAGVMQNPRHLVRRRGQEARLRCSPMKGHSHVYWYRQLPEEGLKFMVYLQKENIIDESGMPKERFSAEFPKEGPSILRIQQVVRGDSAAYFCASSPGDSNYGYTFGSGTRLTVV.

This chain uses TRBV7-9 with TRBJ1-4, with D maybe TRBD1 (5 bases). In germline, CDR1 is SEHNR, CDR2 FQNEAQ (reference sequence). This CDR3 has 15 residues. The ends were cut back, 4 bases at V and 6 bases at J, with 15 bases in the middle. CDR3: CASSSRRVRDEKLFF. The CDR3 nucleotides read TGTGCCAGCAGCTCCCGTAGGGTCAGGGATGAAAAACTGTTTTTT.

The chain links TRBV29-1 to TRBJ1-1; no clear D gene. In germline, CDR1 is SQVTM, CDR2 ANQGSEA. V was shortened by 0 bases and J by 5 bases, with 7 bases between the two germline ends. The CDR3 is made up of 12 amino acids. As DNA, the CDR3 is TGCAGCGTTGAAGAGGGAGGGACTGAAGCTTTCTTT. As protein: CSVEEGGTEAFF. Looking up the rest from reference TRBV29-1 and TRBJ1-1 gives the full variable domain: SAVISQKPSRDICQRGTSLTIQCQVDSQVTMMFWYRQQPGQSLTLIATANQGSEATYESGFVIDKFPISRPNLTFSTLTVSNMSPEDSSIYLCSVEEGGTEAFFGQGTRLTVV.

The chain recombines TRBV27 with TRBJ2-2; 8 nucleotides align to TRBD1. CDR3 size: 15 residues. The germline CDR1 and CDR2 sequences are MNHEY and SMNVEV (reference sequence). With V trimmed by 5 bases and J by 3 bases, 5 bases remained unmatched. This CDR3 is CASSRRDRYTGELFF. The CDR3 DNA is TGTGCCAGCAGTCGCCGGGACAGGTACACCGGGGAGCTGTTTTTT.

This chain connects TRBV7-2 to TRBJ2-2; D may match TRBD1 or TRBD2 (5 bases each). There are 17 residues in the CDR3. Germline assignment: CDR1 SGHTA and CDR2 FQGNSA. V was trimmed by 0 bases and J by 8 bases, leaving 19 bases between them. The CDR3 nucleotides read TGTGCCAGCAGCTTAGCCCAGGGACGGGGTGCTGGTGGGGAGCTGTTTTTT. As protein: CASSLAQGRGAGGELFF.

The rearrangement uses TRBV2 and TRBJ2-2; no clear D gene. With 2 bases removed from V and 0 bases from J, the gap between germline ends came to 7 bases. Per germline, CDR1 SNHLY and CDR2 FYNNEI. The CDR3 is 15 residues long. The CDR3 DNA follows: TGTGCCAGCAGTGAATACAGCCCGAACACCGGGGAGCTGTTTTTT. It specifies CASSEYSPNTGELFF.

The chain recombines TRBV2 with TRBJ1-3; the D gene is possibly TRBD1 (5 bases). Per germline, CDR1 SNHLY and CDR2 FYNNEI. The CDR3 spans 15 residues. V lost 7 bases and J lost 1, with 14 bases in between. The CDR3 nucleotides read TGTGCCAGCACCTTAGAAGGGGATTCTGGAAACACCATATATTTT. Its protein is CASTLEGDSGNTIYF.

V gene TRBV18 combines with J gene TRBJ1-4; D is possibly TRBD1 (5 bases). The V and J ends lost 5 bases and 0 bases respectively, with 10 bases between them. Germline V CDR1 and CDR2: KGHSH, LQKENI. CDR3 length equals 15 residues. CDR3 DNA: TGTGCCAGCTCAACGGGGGGACCAACTAATGAAAAACTGTTTTTT. Amino acids: CASSTGGPTNEKLFF.

This clone was observed once. The J gene is TRBJ2-5, the V gene TRBV19; TRBD2 aligns across 7 bases. Germline CDR1 is LNHDA and CDR2 is SQIVND (reference sequence). J lost 5 bases, V lost 9 bases, and 12 bases had no gene match. This CDR3 is built from 14 residues. CDR3 DNA sequence: TGTGCCAGCACCCCCGGGAGGATGCGGGAGACCCAGTACTTC. It translates to CASTPGRMRETQYF.

This chain joins TRBV5-1 and TRBJ2-6; the match to TRBD2 covers 10 bases. This CDR3 spans 18 amino acids. V lost 4 bases to trimming and J lost 0 bases; unmatched junction nucleotides: 7. Germline CDR1 reads SGHRS; CDR2 reads YFSETQ. For the CDR3, the DNA is TGCGCCAGCAGCCCCCGACTAGCGGGTAGCTCTGGGGCCAACGTCCTGACTTTC. This gives the protein CASSPRLAGSSGANVLTF.

J is TRBJ1-3 and V is TRBV28; D gene uncertain. The CDR3 is 14 residues long. Germline CDR1 MDHEN, CDR2 SYDVKM. Between the trimmed V and J ends, which lost 3 bases and 3 bases, there was a span of 9 bases. CDR3 in DNA: TGTGCCAGCAGTTTCTCCAGTAGTGGAAACACCATATATTTT. Protein: CASSFSSSGNTIYF.

The J gene is TRBJ1-2, the V gene TRBV10-3; unclear D gene. The germline V and J ends were trimmed by 3 bases and 0 bases, with 11 bases remaining between them. The CDR3 extends over 15 amino acids. Germline V gene data show CDR1 as ENHRY and CDR2 as SYGVKD. CDR3 sequence reads: CAISEGPRSNYGYTF. The CDR3 DNA follows: TGTGCCATCAGTGAAGGTCCACGCTCTAACTATGGCTACACCTTC.

The chain combines TRBV7-2 with TRBJ1-2, with no clear D. This CDR3 region has 13 residues. The V end was cut by 5 bases, the J end by 8 bases, with 15 bases between. Per the germline V gene, CDR1 is SGHTA and CDR2 is FQGNSA. The CDR3 loop is CASSPTWVGGYTF. CDR3 coding DNA: TGTGCCAGCAGCCCCACCTGGGTAGGAGGCTACACCTTC.

This chain uses TRBV28 with TRBJ1-1; D gene unclear. CDR1 is MDHEN, CDR2 SYDVKM, per germline. The CDR3 totals 12 residues. V lost 3 bases to trimming and J lost 7 bases, with 9 bases between them. CDR3 bases: TGTGCCAGCAGTTTCCCAGGAAGTGAAGCTTTCTTT. It specifies CASSFPGSEAFF.

V usage is TRBV5-1 and J usage is TRBJ2-7; a weak D match, TRBD2 (5 bases). Germline V CDR1 and CDR2: SGHRS, YFSETQ. The CDR3 is made up of 15 amino acids. Trimming shortened V by 1 base and J by 0 bases, and 11 bases separated the two germline ends. CDR3 residues: CASSLNGDTSYEQYF. The CDR3 DNA follows: TGCGCCAGCAGCTTGAACGGGGATACCTCCTACGAGCAGTACTTC.

The CDR3 region is CASSLNRGRGYTF. The CDR3, as DNA: TGTGCCAGCAGTTTGAACAGGGGTAGAGGCTACACCTTC. The chain combines TRBV12-3 or TRBV12-4 with TRBJ1-2, with 7 bases that match TRBD1. The CDR3 has 13 residues. The junction had 6 bases not matched to a gene; V was cut back by 3 bases and J by 8 bases.

The chain combines TRBV28 with TRBJ1-2; D is possibly TRBD1 (6 bases). The germline V gene has CDR1 MDHEN and CDR2 SYDVKM. The V gene lost 3 bases and the J gene lost 4 bases, with 9 bases spanning the gap. The CDR3 loop spans 13 amino acids. CDR3 in DNA: TGTGCCAGCAGTTTCCAGGGGCTCTATGGCTACACCTTC. This gives the protein CASSFQGLYGYTF.

The rearrangement links TRBV7-8 to TRBJ1-1, with D possibly being TRBD1 (5 bases). Trimming took 0 bases from V and 6 from J, leaving 11 bases between them. This CDR3 has 14 residues. Germline values: CDR1 SGHVS, CDR2 FQNEAQ. CDR3 sequence reads: CASSLAGQGSEAFF. CDR3 bases: TGTGCCAGCAGCTTAGCGGGGCAGGGTTCTGAAGCTTTCTTT.

This sequence joins TRBV27 and TRBJ1-6; the D is unclear. Trimming stripped 3 bases from V and 8 bases from J, with 8 bases between. This CDR3 has 13 residues. Germline V lookup: CDR1 MNHEY, CDR2 SMNVEV (reference sequence). The CDR3 DNA is TGTGCCAGCAGTTTCCTGACTTATTCACCCCTCCACTTT. Protein product: CASSFLTYSPLHF.

The chain links TRBV4-3 to TRBJ2-3; weak D call: TRBD2 (5 bases). V lost 0 bases, J lost 6 bases, and 13 bases lay in between. Germline loops: CDR1 LGHNA, CDR2 YSLEER. The CDR3 is 15 amino acids. CDR3 protein: CASSQDRLAGDTQYF. For the CDR3, the DNA is TGCGCCAGCAGCCAAGATCGTCTAGCTGGGGATACGCAGTATTTT.

J is TRBJ1-1 and V is TRBV7-2; D is unresolved. CDR1 and CDR2 from the germline V gene are SGHTA and FQGNSA. CDR3 length: 11 amino acids. V lost 4 bases and J 11 bases, leaving 11 bases between the germline ends. The CDR3: CASSSPKRAFF. The CDR3 DNA follows: TGTGCCAGCAGCTCCCCTAAGAGGGCTTTCTTT.

The rearrangement links TRBV12-3 or TRBV12-4 to TRBJ1-5, with D unclear. The CDR3 extends over 13 amino acids. With 2 bases removed from V and 7 bases from J, the gap between germline ends came to 9 bases. The CDR3 DNA reads as TGTGCCAGCAGTTTATTGGGAGGACAGCCCCAGCATTTT. Its translation: CASSLLGGQPQHF.

The chain combines TRBV5-1 with TRBJ2-7, with TRBD1 matching over 11 bases. V lost 2 bases, J lost 6 bases, and 13 bases stayed unmatched. CDR3 length: 17 residues. CDR1 is SGHRS, CDR2 YFSETQ, per germline. CDR3 in DNA: TGCGCCAGCAGCTTAGGCTCTTATGGGGACAGGGGGGGCGAGCAGTACTTC. This translates into CASSLGSYGDRGGEQYF.

The chain has TRBV6-6 and TRBJ1-3, with 8 bases aligning to TRBD1. V was pared by 6 bases and J by 0 bases, with 7 bases of the junction left unmatched. Germline CDR1 and CDR2: MNHNY and SVGAGI (reference sequence). The CDR3 runs 16 residues. CDR3 region: CASSRQGSHSGNTIYF. The CDR3 bases are TGTGCCAGCAGCAGACAGGGGTCACACTCTGGAAACACCATATATTTT.

This clone occurred once. CDR3 coding DNA: TGTGCCAGCAGTTATGGGACTCAGCCCCAGCATTTT. Protein sequence: CASSYGTQPQHF. V and J are TRBV12-3 or TRBV12-4 and TRBJ1-5; D might be TRBD1 (5 bases). CDR3 length: 12 amino acids. Trimming took off 4 bases at V and 6 bases at J, with 7 bases between the two ends.

The rearrangement joins TRBV28 to TRBJ1-2, with D possibly TRBD1 on 5 matching bases. Germline values: CDR1 MDHEN, CDR2 SYDVKM. Trimming left V 10 bases short and J 3 bases short, with 15 bases between. The CDR3 sequence is 13 residues long. The CDR3: CATLDRSDYGYTF. The CDR3 coding sequence is TGTGCCACCCTAGACAGATCCGACTATGGCTACACCTTC.

This clone was seen once. The gene calls are TRBV5-1 and TRBJ1-4; D remains ambiguous. CDR3 length: 13 amino acids. CDR1 is SGHRS and CDR2 is YFSETQ in the germline V gene. Deletions cut 0 bases from V and 8 bases from J, with 8 bases between. The CDR3 protein is CASSLGQSEKLFF. The CDR3 nucleotides are TGCGCCAGCAGCTTGGGGCAGAGCGAAAAACTGTTTTTT.

The V call is TRBV19, the J call TRBJ2-1; 12 nucleotides match TRBD2. The germline CDR1 and CDR2 sequences are LNHDA and SQIVND (reference sequence). V trimming: 3 bases; J trimming: 7 bases; junction bases outside the gene matches: 7. There are 16 residues in the CDR3. The CDR3: CASSILAGGPRNEQFF. The CDR3 nucleotides read TGTGCCAGTAGTATCCTAGCGGGAGGGCCAAGGAATGAGCAGTTCTTC.

The chain employs TRBV6-6 and TRBJ2-1, with D hard to call. The CDR3 sequence is 14 residues long. The germline gives CDR1 MNHNY, CDR2 SVGAGI (reference sequence). V dropped 0 bases and J dropped 8 bases, with 11 bases sitting between them. The CDR3 loop reads CASSYSDTPHEQFF. CDR3 DNA: TGTGCCAGCAGTTACTCAGACACTCCTCATGAGCAGTTCTTC.